These 30 T cell receptor beta chains came from one sample sequenced in a study of early T cells in non-severe SARS-CoV-2 infection. From the 5' RACE reads, TCRdb called clonotypes with MiXCR, one entry per CDR3 protein. The sample includes about 76,000 distinct CDR3 sequences, 15% to 19% of them seen just once. The specimen was whole blood. The source is an adult who was a healthcare worker with PCR-confirmed SARS-CoV-2 infection or an uninfected control (not recorded which).

The rearrangement uses TRBV29-1 and TRBJ2-4, with D uncertain. This CDR3 comprises 16 residues. Germline lookup yields CDR1 SQVTM and CDR2 ANQGSEA. V dropped 8 bases and J dropped 0 bases, with 20 bases sitting between them. CDR3 loop: CSIRASTSIAKNIQYF. DNA for the CDR3: TGCAGCATTCGGGCCTCTACTTCAATAGCCAAAAACATTCAGTACTTC. The full variable domain, its missing parts supplied by reference TRBV29-1 and TRBJ2-4, is SAVISQKPSRDICQRGTSLTIQCQVDSQVTMMFWYRQQPGQSLTLIATANQGSEATYESGFVIDKFPISRPNLTFSTLTVSNMSPEDSSIYLCSIRASTSIAKNIQYFGAGTRLSVL.

A few counts support this clonotype. The chain is built from TRBV29-1 and TRBJ1-1; the D gene is possibly TRBD1 (6 bases). Germline V lookup: CDR1 SQVTM, CDR2 ANQGSEA. This CDR3 has 13 residues. V was trimmed by 0 bases and J by 5 bases, leaving 10 bases between them. CDR3 coding DNA: TGCAGCGTTGAAGAGGGGGCAAGAACTGAAGCTTTCTTT. It is translated as CSVEEGARTEAFF.

This clonotype has just a few counts. The chain links TRBV5-1 to TRBJ2-2, with D unresolved. Germline V CDR1 and CDR2: SGHRS, YFSETQ. Trimming cost V 1 base and J 5 bases, with 15 bases left between them. The CDR3 covers 16 residues. The chain's CDR3 is CASSLPSDFTTGELFF. The CDR3, as DNA: TGCGCCAGCAGCTTGCCCTCCGATTTTACGACCGGGGAGCTGTTTTTT.

This clonotype has just a few counts. This chain uses TRBV2 with TRBJ2-3; TRBD2 aligns across 10 bases. With 7 bases clipped from V and 1 base from J, the junction kept 5 bases outside the gene matches. Germline CDR1 is SNHLY and CDR2 is FYNNEI. The CDR3 contains 15 residues. Written as DNA, the CDR3 is TGTGCCAGCACTCTACTAGCGGGACGCACAGATACGCAGTATTTT. Translated: CASTLLAGRTDTQYF. Using reference TRBV2 and TRBJ2-3 for the parts outside the CDR3, the full variable domain is EPEVTQTPSHQVTQMGQEVILRCVPISNHLYFYWYRQILGQKVEFLVSFYNNEISEKSEIFDDQFSVERPDGSNFTLKIRSTKLEDSAMYFCASTLLAGRTDTQYFGPGTRLTVL.

The CDR3 DNA reads as TGCAGTGCTAGCGGGAACCACGCAGATACGCAGTATTTT. This gives the protein CSASGNHADTQYF. V usage is TRBV20-1 and J usage is TRBJ2-3; D perhaps matches TRBD2 (5 bases). The V end was cut by 3 bases, the J end by 4 bases, with 11 bases between. The CDR3 spans 13 residues. CDR1 and CDR2 from the germline V gene are DFQATT and SNEGSKA (reference sequence).

This clonotype has more than one count but fewer than ten. The V gene is TRBV12-3 or TRBV12-4, the J gene TRBJ2-7, with 7 nucleotides matching TRBD1. The CDR3 covers 15 residues. Losses at the gene ends were 6 bases for V and 3 bases for J; bases not matched to a gene: 11. The CDR3 DNA is TGTGCCAGCAGCCCAAGAGGGACAGCTGACTACGAGCAGTACTTC. It is translated as CASSPRGTADYEQYF.

The genes are TRBV25-1 and TRBJ1-1; D is unclear. This CDR3 is built from 13 residues. CDR1 and CDR2 from the germline V gene are MGHDK and SYGVNS. V dropped 5 bases and J dropped 3 bases, with 10 bases sitting between them. In DNA form, the CDR3 reads TGTGCCAGCAGTCTTCAAGGGCACACTGAAGCTTTCTTT. Residues: CASSLQGHTEAFF.

This clonotype was seen many times. The chain joins TRBV19 to TRBJ2-4; 7 positions match TRBD2. Germline-derived CDR1 and CDR2 are LNHDA and SQIVND (reference sequence). This CDR3 spans 12 amino acids. The ends lost 3 bases at V and 7 bases at J; junction bases unmatched: 0. The CDR3 bases are TGTGCCAGTAGTATCGGGAGGAACATTCAGTACTTC. Its translation is CASSIGRNIQYF.

This chain uses TRBV15 with TRBJ1-5; D is uncertain. This CDR3 has 16 amino acids. The germline V and J ends were trimmed by 3 bases and 0 bases, with 12 bases remaining between them. Germline V gene sequence: CDR1 LNHNV, CDR2 YYDKDF (reference sequence). In nucleotides, the CDR3 is TGTGCCACCAGCAGCCGGCGGGGAGGTAGCAATCAGCCCCAGCATTTT. Protein product: CATSSRRGGSNQPQHF.

This clonotype has at least ten counts. The chain combines TRBV30 with TRBJ2-7, with TRBD1 identical over 9 bases. V trimming: 4 bases; J trimming: 2 bases; junction bases outside the gene matches: 6. The CDR3 contains 14 residues. Germline CDR1 is GTSNPN and CDR2 is SVGIG (reference sequence). The CDR3 coding sequence is TGTGCCTGGACCAGACAGGGGGAACCCTACGAGCAGTACTTC. Its protein product is CAWTRQGEPYEQYF. The full variable domain, its missing parts supplied by reference TRBV30 and TRBJ2-7, is SQTIHQWPATLVQPVGSPLSLECTVEGTSNPNLYWYRQAAGRGLQLLFYSVGIGQISSEVPQNLSASRPQDRQFILSSKKLLLSDSGFYLCAWTRQGEPYEQYFGPGTRLTVT.

The chain links TRBV27 to TRBJ1-2; unclear D gene. Germline V gene sequence: CDR1 MNHEY, CDR2 SMNVEV (reference sequence). Trimming removed 5 bases at V and 4 bases at J, with 11 bases between. This CDR3 contains 13 residues. The CDR3 loop is CASSMGKGYGYTF. The CDR3 DNA reads TGTGCCAGCAGTATGGGAAAAGGCTATGGCTACACCTTC.

This chain connects TRBV6-5 to TRBJ2-3; 9 bases are shared with TRBD1. CDR1 and CDR2 (germline): MNHEY, SVGAGI. The CDR3 has 17 residues. Trimming took 5 bases from V and 5 from J; bases not matched to a gene: 14. DNA for the CDR3: TGTGCCAGCAGTCACCTCTACAGGGGGCGTTATGTAGATACGCAGTATTTT. It encodes CASSHLYRGRYVDTQYF.

This clonotype was recorded many times. The genes are TRBV28 and TRBJ1-2, with D possibly being TRBD1 (6 bases). Trimming removed 8 bases at V and 1 base at J, with 11 bases between. The CDR3 runs to 13 residues. CDR1 is MDHEN and CDR2 is SYDVKM in the germline V gene. Written as DNA, the CDR3 is TGTGCCAGCTACAGGGAGGGTAACTATGGCTACACCTTC. Residues: CASYREGNYGYTF.

The sample holds a few counts of this clonotype. V usage is TRBV7-6 and J usage is TRBJ2-7; TRBD2 matches at 7 bases. CDR3 length: 17 amino acids. CDR1 is SGHVS and CDR2 is FNYEAQ in the germline V gene. The V gene end was trimmed by 5 bases and the J gene end by 4 bases; junction bases not matched to a gene: 17. CDR3 protein: CASSKSWVGGSQYEQYF. CDR3 nucleotide sequence: TGTGCCAGCAGCAAGTCATGGGTCGGCGGGAGCCAGTACGAGCAGTACTTC.

The rearrangement uses TRBV7-3 and TRBJ2-3; 10 bases map to TRBD2. Germline loops: CDR1 SGHTA, CDR2 FQGTGA. The V and J ends lost 3 bases and 1 base, in that order; junction bases with no gene match: 4. This CDR3 is 16 amino acids long. The CDR3 region has the DNA TGTGCCAGCAGCTTGAGCGGGGGGGCCGGCACAGATACGCAGTATTTT. Translated, it gives CASSLSGGAGTDTQYF.

The J gene is TRBJ2-3, the V gene TRBV20-1; 10 bases are a match to TRBD2. This CDR3 is 16 amino acids long. The germline V gene has CDR1 DFQATT and CDR2 SNEGSKA (reference sequence). After removal of 4 bases from V and 6 bases from J, the junction contained 13 bases not matched to a gene. The chain's CDR3 is CSANRGLAGDWDTQYF. The CDR3 DNA reads as TGCAGTGCTAACCGAGGCCTAGCGGGAGATTGGGATACGCAGTATTTT.

The V and J genes are TRBV6-6 and TRBJ1-5, with 8 bases identical to TRBD1. The CDR3 consists of 17 residues. V lost 2 bases, J lost 6 bases, and 12 bases stayed unmatched. Germline V gene lookup returns CDR1 MNHNY and CDR2 SVGAGI (reference sequence). The CDR3 spells CASSYPTDRGRGQPQHF. CDR3 nucleotides: TGTGCCAGCAGTTACCCTACCGACAGGGGTAGAGGTCAGCCCCAGCATTTT.

The genes are TRBV6-6 and TRBJ1-1; D remains ambiguous. Germline V lookup: CDR1 MNHNY, CDR2 SVGAGI (reference sequence). The CDR3 runs 13 residues. With 8 bases removed from V and 8 bases from J, the gap between germline ends came to 18 bases. The CDR3 is CASHSRLSVEAFF. The CDR3 DNA follows: TGTGCCAGCCATTCCAGACTTAGTGTCGAAGCTTTCTTT.

This clonotype was recorded a few times. The chain links TRBV7-3 to TRBJ2-5; 10 bases agree with TRBD2. This CDR3 spans 15 amino acids. Germline assignment: CDR1 SGHTA and CDR2 FQGTGA. Trimming at V came to 6 bases and at J to 1 base, leaving 5 bases not matched to a gene. The CDR3 DNA is TGTGCCAGCAGTTCAGGACTAGCGGTCCAAGAGACCCAGTACTTC. This translates into CASSSGLAVQETQYF.

On this clonotype itself: A much larger clonotype is one base distant, so this may be a read error. The chain carries TRBV6-5 and TRBJ2-7; 12 bases match TRBD2. The CDR3 covers 15 residues. Germline values: CDR1 MNHEY, CDR2 SVGAGI. The chain's CDR3 is CGSRTLAGGTHEQYF. The CDR3 nucleotides read TGTGGCAGCAGGACACTAGCGGGAGGAACCCACGAGCAGTACTTC.

This clonotype was seen more than once but under ten times. This chain links TRBV11-1 with TRBJ2-7; D call uncertain. The CDR3 loop spans 14 amino acids. Trimming cost V 2 bases and J 0 bases, with 8 bases left between them. Germline V gives CDR1 SGHAT, CDR2 FQDESV (reference sequence). The CDR3 region is CASSLPGRSYEQYF. DNA for the CDR3: TGTGCCAGCAGCTTACCCGGGCGCTCCTACGAGCAGTACTTC.

This clonotype was seen ten or more times. Here the CDR3 DNA reads TGCAGTGCGGGGCCCTCCTGGCTAAATGAGCAGTTCTTC. Residues: CSAGPSWLNEQFF. V is TRBV20-1 and J is TRBJ2-1, with D maybe TRBD1 (5 bases). The CDR3 covers 13 residues. The germline V gene encodes CDR1 DFQATT and CDR2 SNEGSKA (reference sequence). Trimming took off 6 bases at V and 7 bases at J, with 16 bases between the two ends.

This clonotype was counted at least ten times. J is TRBJ2-7 and V is TRBV9; D is tentatively TRBD1 or TRBD2 (5 bases each). This CDR3 spans 16 amino acids. The V gene lost 0 bases and the J gene lost 0 bases, with 13 bases spanning the gap. Germline V gives CDR1 SGDLS, CDR2 YYNGEE. The CDR3 is CASSVGGGGNSYEQYF. CDR3 DNA sequence: TGTGCCAGCAGCGTAGGAGGTGGGGGAAACTCCTACGAGCAGTACTTC.

This clonotype has only a few counts. The chain links TRBV5-1 to TRBJ2-4; 8 bases fit TRBD1. The germline gives CDR1 SGHRS, CDR2 YFSETQ. The length of the CDR3 is 15 residues. V lost 4 bases to trimming and J lost 4 bases; unmatched junction nucleotides: 7. CDR3 sequence reads: CASSGGGQGKNIQYF. CDR3 DNA: TGCGCCAGCAGCGGAGGAGGACAGGGAAAAAACATTCAGTACTTC.

This clonotype was detected only a few times. The V call is TRBV19, the J call TRBJ1-4; no definite D call. The V and J ends lost 7 bases and 8 bases respectively, with 17 bases between them. CDR3 length: 14 residues. Germline values: CDR1 LNHDA, CDR2 SQIVND (reference sequence). The CDR3 nucleotides are TGTGCCAGTAAGAGCCCGGTACCGCGAGAAAAACTGTTTTTT. It codes for CASKSPVPREKLFF.

This clonotype turned up a few times. One junction end disagrees with the germline gene, perhaps due to a read error. The chain links TRBV16 to TRBJ2-7; perhaps TRBD1 as D (6 bases). Germline V lookup: CDR1 KGHSY, CDR2 FQNENV. The CDR3 extends over 13 amino acids. The CDR3 loop is CASSGAQIAKGDF. DNA of the CDR3: TGTGCCAGCAGCGGAGCACAGATTGCTAAGGGGGACTTC.

This clonotype was seen more than once but under ten times. V and J are TRBV6-5 and TRBJ2-1; the D gene is possibly TRBD2 (7 bases). The germline V gene has CDR1 MNHEY and CDR2 SVGAGI. The CDR3 runs to 15 residues. V was trimmed by 5 bases and J by 1 base, leaving 12 bases between them. CDR3 residues: CASSPGGSSYNEQFF. Written as DNA, the CDR3 is TGTGCCAGCAGTCCGGGGGGCAGTTCCTACAATGAGCAGTTCTTC.

J is TRBJ1-4 and V is TRBV6-5, with D unclear. Germline CDR1 reads MNHEY; CDR2 reads SVGAGI. CDR3 size: 14 residues. The V end was cut by 0 bases, the J end by 13 bases, with 15 bases between. The DNA for the CDR3 is TGTGCCAGCAGTTACTCGAAGGCGTCATCTGTACTGTTTTTT. As protein: CASSYSKASSVLFF.

This clonotype was observed at least ten times. The chain couples TRBV7-3 to TRBJ2-1, with 12 bases matching TRBD2. The V gene's germline CDR1 is SGHTA and CDR2 FQGTGA. V was clipped by 2 bases and J by 7 bases; unmatched bases: 3. The CDR3 runs 15 residues. The CDR3 reads CASSLGLAGGNEQFF. The CDR3 DNA follows: TGTGCCAGCAGCTTAGGTCTAGCGGGAGGGAATGAGCAGTTCTTC.

This clonotype was counted only a few times. The V call is TRBV20-1, the J call TRBJ2-3; 10 bases are shared with TRBD2. V was clipped by 6 bases and J by 2 bases; unmatched bases: 8. The CDR3 runs 15 residues. The germline V gene has CDR1 DFQATT and CDR2 SNEGSKA (reference sequence). CDR3 in amino acids: CSAIAGGRDTDTQYF. The CDR3 bases are TGCAGTGCCATAGCGGGAGGTCGAGACACAGATACGCAGTATTTT.